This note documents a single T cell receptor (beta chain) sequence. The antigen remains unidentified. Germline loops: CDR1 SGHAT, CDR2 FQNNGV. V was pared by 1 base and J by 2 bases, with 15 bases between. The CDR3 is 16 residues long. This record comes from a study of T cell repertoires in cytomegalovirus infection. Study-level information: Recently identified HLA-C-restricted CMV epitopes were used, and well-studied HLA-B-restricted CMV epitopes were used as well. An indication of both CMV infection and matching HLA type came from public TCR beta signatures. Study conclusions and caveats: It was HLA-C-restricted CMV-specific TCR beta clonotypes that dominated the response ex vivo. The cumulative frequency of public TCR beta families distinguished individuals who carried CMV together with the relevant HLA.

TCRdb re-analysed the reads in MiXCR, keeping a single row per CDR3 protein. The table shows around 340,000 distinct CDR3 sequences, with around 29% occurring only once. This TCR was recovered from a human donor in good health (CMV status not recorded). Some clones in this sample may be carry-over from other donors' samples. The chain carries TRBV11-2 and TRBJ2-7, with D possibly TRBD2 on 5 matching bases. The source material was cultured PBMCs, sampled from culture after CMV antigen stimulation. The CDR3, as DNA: TGTGCCAGCAGCTTAGCCCGGAGGATTAGGACCTACGAGCAGTACTTC. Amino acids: CASSLARRIRTYEQYF. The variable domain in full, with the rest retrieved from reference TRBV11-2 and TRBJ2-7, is EAGVAQSPRYKIIEKRQSVAFWCNPISGHATLYWYQQILGQGPKLLIQFQNNGVVDDSQLPKDRFSAERLKGVDSTLKIQPAKLEDSAVYLCASSLARRIRTYEQYFGPGTRLTVT.